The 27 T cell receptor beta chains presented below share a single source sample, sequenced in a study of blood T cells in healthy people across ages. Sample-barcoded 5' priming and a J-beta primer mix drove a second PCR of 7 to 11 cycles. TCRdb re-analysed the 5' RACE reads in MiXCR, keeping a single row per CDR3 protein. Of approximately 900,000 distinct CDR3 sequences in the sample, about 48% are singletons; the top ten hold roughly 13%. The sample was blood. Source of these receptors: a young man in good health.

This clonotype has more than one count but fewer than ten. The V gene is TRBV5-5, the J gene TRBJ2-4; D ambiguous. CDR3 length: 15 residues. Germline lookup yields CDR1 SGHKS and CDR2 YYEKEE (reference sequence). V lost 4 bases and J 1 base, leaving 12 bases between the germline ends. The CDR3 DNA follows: TGTGCCAGCAGCCCGACAAGCGAGGCCAAAAACATTCAGTACTTC. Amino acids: CASSPTSEAKNIQYF.

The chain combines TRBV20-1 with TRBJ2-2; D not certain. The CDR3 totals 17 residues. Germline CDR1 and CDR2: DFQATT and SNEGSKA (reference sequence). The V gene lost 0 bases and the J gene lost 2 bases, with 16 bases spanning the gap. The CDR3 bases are TGCAGTGCTAGAGATCCCGGCAGAGGTTACAACACCGGGGAGCTGTTTTTT. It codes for CSARDPGRGYNTGELFF.

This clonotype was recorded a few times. The CDR3 nucleotides read TGTGCCAGCAGGCGACAGGGGGCAGGGTATAATTCACCCCTCCACTTT. Translation: CASRRQGAGYNSPLHF. The chain carries TRBV6-5 and TRBJ1-6, with 10 bases fitting TRBD1. Per the germline V gene, CDR1 is MNHEY and CDR2 is SVGAGI. The CDR3 runs 16 residues. V lost 6 bases and J lost 4; bases outside the gene matches: 6.

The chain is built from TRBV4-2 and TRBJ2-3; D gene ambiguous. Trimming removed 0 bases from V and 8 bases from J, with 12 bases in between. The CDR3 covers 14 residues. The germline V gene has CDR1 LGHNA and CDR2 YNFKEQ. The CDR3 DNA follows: TGTGCCAGCAGCCAAGATAGGACGAAGTCTACGCAGTATTTT. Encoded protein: CASSQDRTKSTQYF.

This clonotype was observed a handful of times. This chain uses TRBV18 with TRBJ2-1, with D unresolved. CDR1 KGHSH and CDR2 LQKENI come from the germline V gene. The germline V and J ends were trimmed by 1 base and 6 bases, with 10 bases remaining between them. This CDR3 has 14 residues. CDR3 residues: CASSPHPTTNEQFF. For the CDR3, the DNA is TGTGCCAGCTCACCACACCCGACCACCAATGAGCAGTTCTTC. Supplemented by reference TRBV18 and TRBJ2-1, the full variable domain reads NAGVMQNPRHLVRRRGQEARLRCSPMKGHSHVYWYRQLPEEGLKFMVYLQKENIIDESGMPKERFSAEFPKEGPSILRIQQVVRGDSAAYFCASSPHPTTNEQFFGPGTRLTVL.

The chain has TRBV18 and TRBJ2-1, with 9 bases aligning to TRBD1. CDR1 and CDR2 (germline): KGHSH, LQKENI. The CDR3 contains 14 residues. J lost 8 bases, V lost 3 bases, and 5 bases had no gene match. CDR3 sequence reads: CASSPGTGYDEQFF. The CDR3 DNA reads TGTGCCAGCTCACCCGGGACAGGGTACGATGAGCAGTTCTTC.

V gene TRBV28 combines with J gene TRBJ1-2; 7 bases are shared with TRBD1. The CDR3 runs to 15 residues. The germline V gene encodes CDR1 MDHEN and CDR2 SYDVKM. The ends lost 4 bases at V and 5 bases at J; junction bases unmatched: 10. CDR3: CASSSTGVGRYGYTF. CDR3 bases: TGTGCCAGCAGTTCAACAGGGGTCGGTCGTTATGGCTACACCTTC.

The CDR3 DNA is TGTGCCAGCACCGTGATTGGACTAGCGGGGATCCAAGAGACCCAGTACTTC. It specifies CASTVIGLAGIQETQYF. This chain uses TRBV21-1 with TRBJ2-5; the table gives TRBD2 as D, unverified against the DNA. TRBV21-1 is deemed a pseudogene. CDR3 length: 17 amino acids.

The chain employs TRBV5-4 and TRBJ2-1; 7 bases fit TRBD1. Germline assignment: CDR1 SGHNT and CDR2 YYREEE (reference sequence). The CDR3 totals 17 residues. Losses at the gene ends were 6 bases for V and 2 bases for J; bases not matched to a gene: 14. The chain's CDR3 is CASIPDHEGATYNEQFF. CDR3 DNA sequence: TGTGCCAGCATCCCCGATCATGAGGGGGCGACCTACAATGAGCAGTTCTTC.

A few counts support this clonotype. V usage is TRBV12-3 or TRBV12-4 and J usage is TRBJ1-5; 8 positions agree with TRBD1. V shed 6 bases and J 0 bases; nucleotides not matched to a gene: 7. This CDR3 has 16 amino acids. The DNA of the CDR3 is TGTGCCAGCAGCCCCAGGACAGGGAATAGCAATCAGCCCCAGCATTTT. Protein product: CASSPRTGNSNQPQHF.

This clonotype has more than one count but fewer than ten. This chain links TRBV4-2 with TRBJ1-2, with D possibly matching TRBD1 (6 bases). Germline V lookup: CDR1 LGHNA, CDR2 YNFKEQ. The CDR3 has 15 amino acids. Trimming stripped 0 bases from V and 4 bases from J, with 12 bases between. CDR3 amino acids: CASSQDKAGAYGYTF. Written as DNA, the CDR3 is TGTGCCAGCAGCCAAGATAAGGCAGGGGCCTATGGCTACACCTTC.

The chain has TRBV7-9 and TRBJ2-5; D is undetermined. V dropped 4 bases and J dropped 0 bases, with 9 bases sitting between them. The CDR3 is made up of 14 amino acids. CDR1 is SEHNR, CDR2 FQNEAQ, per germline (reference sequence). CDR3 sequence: CASSYRRDQETQYF. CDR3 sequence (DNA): TGTGCCAGCAGCTACCGACGGGACCAAGAGACCCAGTACTTC.

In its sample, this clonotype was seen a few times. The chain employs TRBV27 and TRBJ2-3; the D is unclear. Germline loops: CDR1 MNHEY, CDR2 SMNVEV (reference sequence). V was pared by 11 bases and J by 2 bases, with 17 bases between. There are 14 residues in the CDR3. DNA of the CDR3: TGTGCCGCATCCCTTTCCGGCCCCACAGATACGCAGTATTTT. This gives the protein CAASLSGPTDTQYF.

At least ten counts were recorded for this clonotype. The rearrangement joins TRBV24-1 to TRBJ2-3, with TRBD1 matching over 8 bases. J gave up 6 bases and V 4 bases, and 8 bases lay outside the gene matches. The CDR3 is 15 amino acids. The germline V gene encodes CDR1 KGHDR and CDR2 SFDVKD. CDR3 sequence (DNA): TGTGCCACCAGTGAACCCGACAGGGGACGGGATACGCAGTATTTT. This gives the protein CATSEPDRGRDTQYF.

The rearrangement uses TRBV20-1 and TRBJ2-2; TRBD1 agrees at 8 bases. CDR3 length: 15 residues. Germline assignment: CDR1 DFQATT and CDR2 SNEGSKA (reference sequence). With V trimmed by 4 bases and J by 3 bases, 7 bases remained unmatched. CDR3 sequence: CSAIGGQGYTGELFF. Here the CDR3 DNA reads TGCAGTGCTATCGGAGGACAGGGTTACACCGGGGAGCTGTTTTTT.

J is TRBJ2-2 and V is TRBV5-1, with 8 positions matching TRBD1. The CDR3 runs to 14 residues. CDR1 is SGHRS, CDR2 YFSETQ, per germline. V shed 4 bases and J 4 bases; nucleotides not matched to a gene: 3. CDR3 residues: CASSKDRGTGELFF. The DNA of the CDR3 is TGCGCCAGCAGCAAAGACAGGGGCACCGGGGAGCTGTTTTTT.

The DNA of the CDR3 is TGCAGTGTGAGAGGACAGGCGATTTACGAGCAGTACTTC. Translating it yields CSVRGQAIYEQYF. The chain employs TRBV20-1 and TRBJ2-7; TRBD1 agrees at 7 bases. CDR3 size: 13 residues. J lost 4 bases, V lost 7 bases, and 10 bases had no gene match. Germline V gives CDR1 DFQATT, CDR2 SNEGSKA (reference sequence).

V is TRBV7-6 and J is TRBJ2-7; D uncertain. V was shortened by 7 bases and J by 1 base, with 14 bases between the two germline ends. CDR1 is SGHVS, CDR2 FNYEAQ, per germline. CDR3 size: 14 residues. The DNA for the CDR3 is TGTGCCAGCACCGCCCCTGGGTTGTCCTACGAGCAGTACTTC. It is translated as CASTAPGLSYEQYF. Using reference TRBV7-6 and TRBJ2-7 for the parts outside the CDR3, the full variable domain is GAGVSQSPRYKVTKRGQDVALRCDPISGHVSLYWYRQALGQGPEFLTYFNYEAQQDKSGLPNDRFSAERPEGSISTLTIQRTEQRDSAMYRCASTAPGLSYEQYFGPGTRLTVT.

For the CDR3, the DNA is TGTGCCAGCAGTTTAGCTCCTGGCTACGAGCAGTACTTC. Translation gives CASSLAPGYEQYF. The V gene is TRBV27, the J gene TRBJ2-7; D is uncertain. Germline V gene data show CDR1 as MNHEY and CDR2 as SMNVEV (reference sequence). CDR3 size: 13 residues. Trimming shortened V by 2 bases and J by 3 bases, and 8 bases separated the two germline ends.

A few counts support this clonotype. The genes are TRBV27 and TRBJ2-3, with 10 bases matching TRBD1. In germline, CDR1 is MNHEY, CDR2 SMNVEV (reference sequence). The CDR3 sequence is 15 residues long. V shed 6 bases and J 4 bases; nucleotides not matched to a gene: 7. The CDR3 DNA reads TGTGCCAGCAGGGCGGACAGGGGGGTATCAGATACGCAGTATTTT. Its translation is CASRADRGVSDTQYF.

The CDR3 coding sequence is TGCGCCAGCAGCCAACAGGGGGCAAGCTCCTACGAGCAGTACTTC. Encoded protein: CASSQQGASSYEQYF. The chain is built from TRBV4-3 and TRBJ2-7; 8 bases match TRBD1. The V gene's germline CDR1 is LGHNA and CDR2 YSLEER. The ends lost 2 bases at V and 0 bases at J; junction bases unmatched: 3. The CDR3 length is 15 residues.

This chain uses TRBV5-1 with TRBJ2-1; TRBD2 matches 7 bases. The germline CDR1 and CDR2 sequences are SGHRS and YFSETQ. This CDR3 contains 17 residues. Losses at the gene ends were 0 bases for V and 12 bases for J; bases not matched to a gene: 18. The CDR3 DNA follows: TGCGCCAGCAGCTTGGCCAGGATGGTGGACGGGGGGTTGCGGCAGTTCTTC. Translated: CASSLARMVDGGLRQFF.

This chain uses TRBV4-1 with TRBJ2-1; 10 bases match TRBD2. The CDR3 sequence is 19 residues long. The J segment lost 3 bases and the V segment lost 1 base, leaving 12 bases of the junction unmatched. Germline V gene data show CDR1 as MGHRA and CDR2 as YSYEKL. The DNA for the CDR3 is TGCGCCAGCAGCCAAGGTCTCTTAGCGGGGGGTCCCAACTACAATGAGCAGTTCTTC. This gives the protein CASSQGLLAGGPNYNEQFF.

CDR3 in amino acids: CSVTPGQGLPDTQYF. CDR3 nucleotide sequence: TGCAGCGTGACCCCGGGACAGGGTCTGCCAGATACGCAGTATTTT. This chain uses TRBV29-1 with TRBJ2-3; TRBD1 agrees at 9 bases. This CDR3 has 15 residues. Germline V gene lookup returns CDR1 SQVTM and CDR2 ANQGSEA. Losses at the gene ends were 6 bases for V and 4 bases for J; bases not matched to a gene: 11.

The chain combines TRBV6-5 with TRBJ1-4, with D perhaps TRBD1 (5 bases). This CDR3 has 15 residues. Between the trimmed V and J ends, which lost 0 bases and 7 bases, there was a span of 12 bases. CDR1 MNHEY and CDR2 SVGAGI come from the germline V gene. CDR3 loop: CASSYSLGLGEKLFF. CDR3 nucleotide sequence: TGTGCCAGCAGTTACTCGTTGGGGCTGGGTGAAAAACTGTTTTTT.

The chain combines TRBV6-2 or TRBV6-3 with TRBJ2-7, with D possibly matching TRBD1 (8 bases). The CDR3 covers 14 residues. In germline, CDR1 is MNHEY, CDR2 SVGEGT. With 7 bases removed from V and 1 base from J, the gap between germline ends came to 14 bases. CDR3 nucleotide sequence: TGTGCCAGCACCGAGCGGGACAGGTCCTACGAGCAGTACTTC. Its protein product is CASTERDRSYEQYF.

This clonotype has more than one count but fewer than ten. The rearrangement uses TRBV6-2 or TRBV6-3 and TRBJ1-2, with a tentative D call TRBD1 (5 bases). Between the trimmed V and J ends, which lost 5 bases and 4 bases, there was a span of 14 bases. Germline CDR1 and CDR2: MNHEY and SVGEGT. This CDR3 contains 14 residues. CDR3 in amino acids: CASSLDGTVYGYTF. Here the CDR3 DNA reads TGTGCCAGCAGTCTCGACGGGACCGTCTATGGCTACACCTTC.